The 26 T cell receptor beta chains below come from one sample, sequenced in a study of Ad26.COV2.S vaccination and SARS-CoV-2 variants (dated by TCRdb to about 2021). The treatment or condition label, read with the paper, signifies: around 19 received Ad26.COV2.S at low or high dose, single or two shots; about 5 received placebo; per-sample allocation not given. For vaccine and placebo recipients, the sequenced repertoires came from samples collected on day 63 after the first injection. Libraries were prepared through the immunoSEQ multiplex PCR assay. Sourced from immuneACCESS, this table was stored by TCRdb with only in-frame sequences that have V and J called. A share of the clones is absent; for the studies checked, an unresolved V gene accounts for under half, and the remainder has no known explanation. The sample records more than 300,000 clones, around 84% of which are singletons. The top ten clones comprise 1.5% to 2.5% of the sample.

The sample in question was peripheral blood, obtained in a trial of Ad26.COV2.S vaccine versus placebo. All receptors derive from a person aged 18-60 years who received the Ad26.COV2.S COVID-19 vaccine or a placebo.

V is TRBV7-2 and J is TRBJ2-3; D possibly corresponds to TRBD1 (6 bases). CDR1 is SGHTA and CDR2 is FQGNSA in the germline V gene. V dropped 4 bases and J dropped 0 bases, with 11 bases sitting between them. The CDR3 sequence is 15 residues long. This CDR3 is CASSSTGSSTDTQYF. The DNA for the CDR3 is TGTGCCAGCAGCTCGACAGGCTCAAGCACAGATACGCAGTATTTT. Full variable domain (rest looked up from reference TRBV7-2 and TRBJ2-3): GAGVSQSPSNKVTEKGKDVELRCDPISGHTALYWYRQSLGQGLEFLIYFQGNSAPDKSGLPSDRFSAERTGGSVSTLTIQRTQQEDSAVYLCASSSTGSSTDTQYFGPGTRLTVL.

The rearrangement links TRBV18 to TRBJ2-3; weak D call: TRBD2 (5 bases). Trimming cost V 3 bases and J 4 bases, with 11 bases left between them. Germline CDR1 reads KGHSH; CDR2 reads LQKENI. The CDR3 has 14 amino acids. The CDR3 here is CASSPWNSADTQYF. The CDR3 DNA reads TGTGCCAGCTCACCCTGGAATAGCGCAGATACGCAGTATTTT.

V gene TRBV6-2 or TRBV6-3 combines with J gene TRBJ1-1; possibly TRBD1 for D (6 bases). The germline V and J ends were trimmed by 6 bases and 0 bases, with 14 bases remaining between them. The CDR3 is made up of 15 amino acids. Germline assignment: CDR1 MNHEY and CDR2 SVGEGT. DNA for the CDR3: TGTGCCAGCAGCTCGATCAGGGGTTTGAACACTGAAGCTTTCTTT. Translation: CASSSIRGLNTEAFF.

The chain carries TRBV9 and TRBJ2-7; D possibly corresponds to TRBD1 (6 bases). The germline V and J ends were trimmed by 0 bases and 3 bases, with 25 bases remaining between them. The CDR3 consists of 19 residues. Germline CDR1 SGDLS, CDR2 YYNGEE. The CDR3 DNA is TGTGCCAGCAGCGTAGTGGAATACAGGGCTCAGGGCGTTAGCTACGAGCAGTACTTC. Its translation is CASSVVEYRAQGVSYEQYF.

The CDR3 DNA sequence: TGTGCCAGCAGCGTAGGGGGCGCGGGAAACACCATATATTTT. It codes for CASSVGGAGNTIYF. The chain uses TRBV9 and TRBJ1-3; a weak D match, TRBD1 (5 bases). The CDR3 sequence is 14 residues long. CDR1 is SGDLS, CDR2 YYNGEE, per germline. Trimming took 0 bases from V and 4 from J, leaving 8 bases between them.

The chain uses TRBV7-2 and TRBJ1-1, with TRBD1 matching over 8 bases. The length of the CDR3 is 15 residues. The germline V gene encodes CDR1 SGHTA and CDR2 FQGNSA. With V trimmed by 5 bases and J by 3 bases, 8 bases remained unmatched. The CDR3 coding sequence is TGTGCCAGCAGCCAGGACAGGGTAGTGCACACTGAAGCTTTCTTT. Amino acids: CASSQDRVVHTEAFF.

This clone showed up just once. The chain combines TRBV6-5 with TRBJ1-4; D not certain. Trimming removed 6 bases at V and 4 bases at J, with 9 bases between. This CDR3 has 13 residues. CDR1 is MNHEY and CDR2 is SVGAGI in the germline V gene. The CDR3 DNA is TGTGCCAGCAGAGAGGGATTTAATGAAAAACTGTTTTTT. Protein sequence: CASREGFNEKLFF.

V is TRBV6-1 and J is TRBJ1-2; no definite D call. V gave up 2 bases and J gave up 3 bases, with 7 bases separating them. The CDR3 sequence is 13 residues long. Germline V gene data show CDR1 as MNHNS and CDR2 as SASEGT. The DNA for the CDR3 is TGTGCCAGCAGTGAACTCTGGTACTATGGCTACACCTTC. Its protein is CASSELWYYGYTF.

In DNA form, the CDR3 reads TGCAGCGTTGGCGGGAGCCCTAATCAGCCCCAGCATTTT. Its translation: CSVGGSPNQPQHF. V is TRBV29-1 and J is TRBJ1-5; D ambiguous. CDR1 is SQVTM and CDR2 is ANQGSEA in the germline V gene. Trimming shortened V by 4 bases and J by 4 bases, and 11 bases separated the two germline ends. The length of the CDR3 is 13 residues. Full variable domain (missing parts from reference TRBV29-1 and TRBJ1-5): SAVISQKPSRDICQRGTSLTIQCQVDSQVTMMFWYRQQPGQSLTLIATANQGSEATYESGFVIDKFPISRPNLTFSTLTVSNMSPEDSSIYLCSVGGSPNQPQHFGDGTRLSIL.

The gene calls are TRBV2 and TRBJ1-5; 7 bases match TRBD1. V was pared by 4 bases and J by 5 bases, with 8 bases of the junction left unmatched. Germline CDR1 SNHLY, CDR2 FYNNEI. The CDR3 extends over 15 amino acids. The CDR3 DNA sequence: TGTGCCAGCAGTGGGGCGGGACAGCTTTATCAGCCCCAGCATTTT. As protein: CASSGAGQLYQPQHF.

The DNA for the CDR3 is TGCGCCAGCAGCCGGGACGGGGGCGCAGATACGCAGTATTTT. Protein product: CASSRDGGADTQYF. The chain combines TRBV4-1 with TRBJ2-3; either TRBD1 or TRBD2 may fit D (6 bases each). V lost 4 bases to trimming and J lost 4 bases, with 12 bases between them. The CDR3 extends over 14 amino acids. Germline V gene data show CDR1 as MGHRA and CDR2 as YSYEKL.

The chain couples TRBV15 to TRBJ1-2; D unresolved. The CDR3 extends over 13 amino acids. CDR1 LNHNV and CDR2 YYDKDF come from the germline V gene (reference sequence). V was pared by 1 base and J by 5 bases, with 8 bases between. CDR3 coding DNA: TGTGCCACCAGCAGAGCCGGGGAGTATGGCTACACCTTC. It specifies CATSRAGEYGYTF.

Written as DNA, the CDR3 is TGCGCCAGCAGGGAGACAGGGGCGGCAACTAATGAAAAACTGTTTTTT. This gives the protein CASRETGAATNEKLFF. The V gene is TRBV10-1, the J gene TRBJ1-4, with 8 bases fitting TRBD1. The CDR3 is 16 residues long. Germline V lookup: CDR1 WNHNN, CDR2 SYGVQD (reference sequence). With V trimmed by 6 bases and J by 0 bases, 6 bases remained unmatched.

The chain combines TRBV9 with TRBJ2-1; D is possibly TRBD1 or TRBD2 (5 bases each). Germline V lookup: CDR1 SGDLS, CDR2 YYNGEE. V shed 3 bases and J shed 6 bases, with 22 bases lying between them. This CDR3 has 17 amino acids. The CDR3 region is CASSGTPRGGHPNEQFF. The CDR3 bases are TGTGCCAGCAGCGGAACCCCCCGGGGCGGCCATCCCAATGAGCAGTTCTTC.

The chain carries TRBV3-1 (or the pseudogene TRBV3-2) and TRBJ1-1; D is possibly TRBD1 (5 bases). This CDR3 region has 12 residues. V lost 2 bases to trimming and J lost 7 bases, with 8 bases between them. Germline values: CDR1 LGHDT, CDR2 YNNKEL (reference sequence). CDR3 DNA: TGTGCCAGCAGCCAATCAGACAGTGAAGCTTTCTTT. Translated, it gives CASSQSDSEAFF.

The V and J genes are TRBV4-1 and TRBJ1-1; 9 bases agree with TRBD1. Germline assignment: CDR1 MGHRA and CDR2 YSYEKL. The CDR3 consists of 15 residues. V shed 2 bases and J 3 bases; nucleotides not matched to a gene: 4. The CDR3 DNA is TGCGCCAGCAGCCAACGGACAGGGGCGGACACTGAAGCTTTCTTT. It codes for CASSQRTGADTEAFF.

The table lists this clone with a count of one. The rearrangement uses TRBV15 and TRBJ1-2, with D possibly TRBD1 on 6 matching bases. V was pared by 5 bases and J by 4 bases, with 8 bases between. The germline CDR1 and CDR2 sequences are LNHNV and YYDKDF (reference sequence). The CDR3 runs to 12 residues. The CDR3 sequence: CATSPDSYGYTF. Here the CDR3 DNA reads TGTGCCACCAGCCCGGACAGCTATGGCTACACCTTC.

V gene TRBV5-1 combines with J gene TRBJ1-1; possibly TRBD1 for D (5 bases). Germline CDR1 reads SGHRS; CDR2 reads YFSETQ. CDR3 size: 15 residues. Trimming left V 5 bases short and J 0 bases short, with 14 bases between. CDR3 sequence: CASRRDGGMNTEAFF. As DNA, the CDR3 is TGCGCCAGCAGGCGGGATGGGGGAATGAACACTGAAGCTTTCTTT.

The V gene is TRBV12-5, the J gene TRBJ1-5; tentative D call: TRBD1 (6 bases). The CDR3 has 17 amino acids. Germline V gene sequence: CDR1 LGHNT, CDR2 FRNRAP. Trimming took off 0 bases at V and 6 bases at J, with 18 bases between the two ends. CDR3 in amino acids: CASGLVLKQGASQPQHF. The CDR3 DNA follows: TGTGCTAGTGGTTTGGTATTAAAACAGGGAGCAAGTCAGCCCCAGCATTTT.

CDR3 sequence reads: CAWSGLITGDTEAFF. Written as DNA, the CDR3 is TGTGCCTGGAGCGGCCTCATTACAGGAGACACTGAAGCTTTCTTT. The rearrangement joins TRBV30 to TRBJ1-1; weak D call: TRBD1 (5 bases). CDR3 length: 15 residues. Trimming took 3 bases from V and 3 from J, leaving 17 bases between them. Germline CDR1 reads GTSNPN; CDR2 reads SVGIG (reference sequence).

The rearrangement uses TRBV7-2 and TRBJ2-3; D is possibly TRBD2 (6 bases). The CDR3 contains 14 residues. CDR1 and CDR2 (germline): SGHTA, FQGNSA. Trimming shortened V by 3 bases and J by 5 bases, and 12 bases separated the two germline ends. CDR3 sequence reads: CASSFPGGVDTQYF. CDR3 coding DNA: TGTGCCAGCAGCTTCCCTGGCGGGGTAGATACGCAGTATTTT.

This sequence joins TRBV2 and TRBJ1-3, with a tentative D call TRBD1 (6 bases). This CDR3 has 16 amino acids. Germline CDR1 is SNHLY and CDR2 is FYNNEI. V lost 7 bases and J lost 0, with 16 bases in between. CDR3 amino acids: CASKRGDGSSGNTIYF. The DNA of the CDR3 is TGTGCCAGCAAAAGGGGGGACGGGTCCTCTGGAAACACCATATATTTT.

The J gene is TRBJ2-5, the V gene TRBV7-3, with 8 bases that match TRBD1. Germline V gives CDR1 SGHTA, CDR2 FQGTGA. After removal of 4 bases from V and 5 bases from J, the junction contained 6 bases not matched to a gene. This CDR3 spans 14 amino acids. The CDR3 loop reads CASSYFRDRETQYF. The CDR3 DNA follows: TGTGCCAGCAGCTACTTCCGGGACAGGGAGACCCAGTACTTC. The full variable domain, in which reference TRBV7-3 and TRBJ2-5 provide the parts outside the CDR3, is GAGVSQTPSNKVTEKGKYVELRCDPISGHTALYWYRQSLGQGPEFLIYFQGTGAADDSGLPNDRFFAVRPEGSVSTLKIQRTERGDSAVYLCASSYFRDRETQYFGPGTRLLVL.

This sequence joins TRBV18 and TRBJ2-2; D gene unclear. In germline, CDR1 is KGHSH, CDR2 LQKENI. The CDR3 is 14 residues long. V lost 5 bases, J lost 0 bases, and 7 bases lay in between. As DNA, the CDR3 is TGTGCCAGCTCAGTCAACTCGAACACCGGGGAGCTGTTTTTT. Its translation: CASSVNSNTGELFF. The full variable domain, with the rest looked up from reference TRBV18 and TRBJ2-2, is NAGVMQNPRHLVRRRGQEARLRCSPMKGHSHVYWYRQLPEEGLKFMVYLQKENIIDESGMPKERFSAEFPKEGPSILRIQQVVRGDSAAYFCASSVNSNTGELFFGEGSRLTVL.

This clone appeared a single time. The chain carries TRBV30 and TRBJ2-3; TRBD1 matches 9 bases. With 5 bases clipped from V and 6 bases from J, the junction kept 6 bases outside the gene matches. The CDR3 spans 13 residues. Germline CDR1 reads GTSNPN; CDR2 reads SVGIG (reference sequence). This CDR3 reads CAWDRGMSDTQYF. CDR3 nucleotides: TGTGCCTGGGACAGGGGGATGTCGGATACGCAGTATTTT. The whole variable domain, filled in from reference TRBV30 and TRBJ2-3, reads SQTIHQWPATLVQPVGSPLSLECTVEGTSNPNLYWYRQAAGRGLQLLFYSVGIGQISSEVPQNLSASRPQDRQFILSSKKLLLSDSGFYLCAWDRGMSDTQYFGPGTRLTVL.

The gene calls are TRBV30 and TRBJ2-7; D possibly uses TRBD1 or TRBD2 (6 bases each). The length of the CDR3 is 12 residues. V lost 7 bases and J lost 12, with 22 bases in between. CDR1 and CDR2 (germline): GTSNPN, SVGIG (reference sequence). Here the CDR3 DNA reads TGTGCCTCCACTTTCACGGGGGCCCAGCCGTACTTC. This encodes CASTFTGAQPYF.